The 30 T cell receptor beta chains listed next were all sequenced from one sample in a study of T-cell reconstitution after alpha-beta-depleted transplantation in children. The TCRbeta library incorporated unique molecular identifiers. Each CDR3 protein gets one entry after TCRdb re-called the PCR reads with MiXCR. The table has 250,000 to 300,000 distinct CDR3 sequences, about a tenth seen once. The sample consisted of PBMCs from the stem cell graft donor, taken from the stem cell graft. The source is a human donor who donated a stem cell graft to a child with SCID.

The rearrangement links TRBV7-9 to TRBJ2-1; D remains ambiguous. V was trimmed by 5 bases and J by 8 bases, leaving 13 bases between them. The CDR3 is 13 amino acids. From germline, CDR1 is SEHNR and CDR2 FQNEAQ (reference sequence). CDR3 residues: CASSPDNRDEQFF. As DNA, the CDR3 is TGTGCCAGCAGCCCAGATAACCGGGATGAGCAGTTCTTC. Variable domain in full (rest from reference TRBV7-9 and TRBJ2-1): DTGVSQNPRHKITKRGQNVTFRCDPISEHNRLYWYRQTLGQGPEFLTYFQNEAQLEKSRLLSDRFSAERPKGSFSTLEIQRTEQGDSAMYLCASSPDNRDEQFFGPGTRLTVL.

This clonotype was observed a single time. The gene calls are TRBV6-2 or TRBV6-3 and TRBJ2-7; TRBD2 is a possible D gene (5 bases). The length of the CDR3 is 15 residues. Deletions cut 4 bases from V and 1 base from J, with 14 bases between. CDR1 MNHEY and CDR2 SVGEGT come from the germline V gene. CDR3 residues: CASSFGIAPSYEQYF. The CDR3 DNA reads TGTGCCAGCAGTTTCGGAATAGCGCCTTCCTACGAGCAGTACTTC.

There are a few counts of this clonotype. The V and J genes are TRBV6-1 and TRBJ1-2; D might be TRBD1 (5 bases). Germline V gives CDR1 MNHNS, CDR2 SASEGT. Trimming left V 0 bases short and J 2 bases short, with 7 bases between. The CDR3 has 14 amino acids. The CDR3 is CASSEAGANYGYTF. Written as DNA, the CDR3 is TGTGCCAGCAGTGAAGCAGGGGCAAACTATGGCTACACCTTC.

The sample holds a few counts of this clonotype. J is TRBJ1-5 and V is TRBV5-1, with 8 bases aligning to TRBD1. V lost 4 bases, J lost 3 bases, and 6 bases stayed unmatched. The CDR3 consists of 15 residues. Looked up from germline, CDR1 is SGHRS and CDR2 is YFSETQ. The CDR3 spells CASSPTGADNQPQHF. DNA of the CDR3: TGCGCCAGCAGCCCGACAGGGGCGGACAATCAGCCCCAGCATTTT.

This clonotype appeared a few times. V is TRBV20-1 and J is TRBJ1-3; the D is unclear. V was clipped by 5 bases and J by 0 bases, with 11 bases between them. The CDR3 loop spans 14 amino acids. Germline assignment: CDR1 DFQATT and CDR2 SNEGSKA (reference sequence). This chain's CDR3 is CSAHGLTSGNTIYF. The CDR3 bases are TGCAGTGCTCACGGACTGACCTCTGGAAACACCATATATTTT.

V usage is TRBV4-1 and J usage is TRBJ2-7; D ambiguous. Deletions cut 2 bases from V and 0 bases from J, with 14 bases between. In germline, CDR1 is MGHRA, CDR2 YSYEKL. The CDR3 runs 16 residues. CDR3 loop: CASSQQSPASSYEQYF. The CDR3 DNA reads as TGCGCCAGCAGCCAACAGTCCCCCGCTAGCTCCTACGAGCAGTACTTC.

The rearrangement links TRBV19 to TRBJ1-4; D is ambiguous. Germline V gene lookup returns CDR1 LNHDA and CDR2 SQIVND (reference sequence). Trimming removed 0 bases from V and 6 bases from J, with 11 bases in between. The CDR3 spans 15 residues. The CDR3 sequence: CASSIEGSRDEKLFF. Here the CDR3 DNA reads TGTGCCAGTAGTATAGAGGGCAGCCGAGATGAAAAACTGTTTTTT.

The CDR3 protein is CASSVDRMNTEAFF. The CDR3 region has the DNA TGCGCCAGCAGCGTAGACAGAATGAACACTGAAGCTTTCTTT. The chain links TRBV4-1 to TRBJ1-1; weak D call: TRBD1 (5 bases). V was trimmed by 5 bases and J by 0 bases, leaving 10 bases between them. Germline CDR1 is MGHRA and CDR2 is YSYEKL. This CDR3 has 14 amino acids.

This clonotype has a handful of counts. The J gene is TRBJ2-3, the V gene TRBV11-2; 12 bases are a match to TRBD2. CDR1 SGHAT and CDR2 FQNNGV come from the germline V gene. V lost 5 bases to trimming and J lost 2 bases; unmatched junction nucleotides: 5. This CDR3 has 16 residues. The CDR3: CASSRTSGETTDTQYF. The CDR3 coding sequence is TGTGCCAGCAGCCGGACTAGCGGGGAGACCACAGATACGCAGTATTTT.

This clonotype has just a few counts. The chain combines TRBV7-6 with TRBJ2-5; 9 nucleotides line up with TRBD2. This CDR3 has 16 amino acids. The V gene end was trimmed by 6 bases and the J gene end by 5 bases; junction bases not matched to a gene: 13. CDR1 is SGHVS and CDR2 is FNYEAQ in the germline V gene. CDR3 nucleotides: TGTGCCAGCAGGCATACCCGCGGGGGGGCAGAGGAGACCCAGTACTTC. Amino acid sequence: CASRHTRGGAEETQYF.

This clonotype was recorded at least ten times. This sequence joins TRBV6-5 and TRBJ2-1, with unresolved D. Germline loops: CDR1 MNHEY, CDR2 SVGAGI. V shed 0 bases and J shed 9 bases, with 6 bases lying between them. The CDR3 extends over 12 amino acids. The CDR3 coding sequence is TGTGCCAGCAGTTACTCGGGTATTGAGCAGTTCTTC. Protein sequence: CASSYSGIEQFF.

This sequence joins TRBV2 and TRBJ1-6; no reliable D call. The germline CDR1 and CDR2 sequences are SNHLY and FYNNEI. V was pared by 4 bases and J by 5 bases, with 6 bases between. The CDR3 has 13 residues. The CDR3 DNA follows: TGTGCCAGCAGTGGTCAAAATAATTCACCCCTCCACTTT. Translated: CASSGQNNSPLHF.

The table lists this clonotype with many counts. The genes are TRBV20-1 and TRBJ2-3; D gene ambiguous. CDR1 DFQATT and CDR2 SNEGSKA come from the germline V gene (reference sequence). The V end was cut by 7 bases, the J end by 6 bases, with 11 bases between. This CDR3 comprises 11 residues. The CDR3 loop is CSEGVGDTQYF. CDR3 sequence (DNA): TGCAGTGAAGGCGTTGGGGATACGCAGTATTTT.

This clonotype was counted only a few times. This sequence joins TRBV7-9 and TRBJ1-1; D gene ambiguous. CDR3 length: 15 amino acids. Trimming removed 5 bases at V and 1 base at J, with 14 bases between. From germline, CDR1 is SEHNR and CDR2 FQNEAQ (reference sequence). The CDR3 coding sequence is TGTGCCAGCAGCCGCCCCGCATGGGCGAACACTGAAGCTTTCTTT. Translation gives CASSRPAWANTEAFF.

This clonotype showed up just a few times. The chain employs TRBV5-4 and TRBJ2-4; weak D call: TRBD2 (6 bases). The CDR3 is 15 amino acids. Looked up from germline, CDR1 is SGHNT and CDR2 is YYREEE (reference sequence). Trimming took 0 bases from V and 0 from J, leaving 7 bases between them. CDR3 region: CASSLAGEAKNIQYF. The CDR3 nucleotides are TGTGCCAGCAGCTTGGCGGGGGAAGCCAAAAACATTCAGTACTTC.

This clonotype has a count of ten or more. As DNA, the CDR3 is TGTGCCAGCAGTCCCCAGGGGGGAGCCAACGTCCTGACTTTC. Amino acid sequence: CASSPQGGANVLTF. The chain employs TRBV6-2 or TRBV6-3 and TRBJ2-6, with D possibly TRBD1 on 7 matching bases. CDR3 length: 14 amino acids. The germline V gene encodes CDR1 MNHEY and CDR2 SVGEGT. V was clipped by 5 bases and J by 7 bases, with 12 bases between them.

This clonotype was seen many times. The chain couples TRBV9 to TRBJ2-7; no clear D gene. This CDR3 comprises 14 residues. The germline gives CDR1 SGDLS, CDR2 YYNGEE. The V and J ends lost 4 bases and 2 bases respectively, with 13 bases between them. The DNA of the CDR3 is TGTGCCAGCAGCCCCTCGGTCCCTGCCTACGAGCAGTACTTC. Translating gives CASSPSVPAYEQYF.

This clonotype was detected only a few times. The chain has TRBV7-3 and TRBJ2-5; 11 bases are shared with TRBD1. Losses at the gene ends were 4 bases for V and 4 bases for J; bases not matched to a gene: 2. The CDR3 totals 14 residues. Germline lookup yields CDR1 SGHTA and CDR2 FQGTGA. CDR3 DNA sequence: TGTGCCAGCAGCTCGGACAGGGGGCGAGAGACCCAGTACTTC. Residues: CASSSDRGRETQYF.

The CDR3 DNA reads as TGCAGCGTTTCGACTAGCGGGGGCAGAGATACGCAGTATTTT. Protein product: CSVSTSGGRDTQYF. The chain carries TRBV29-1 and TRBJ2-3, with 12 bases lining up with TRBD2. The CDR3 runs 14 residues. The V and J ends lost 5 bases and 5 bases, in that order; junction bases with no gene match: 5. In germline, CDR1 is SQVTM, CDR2 ANQGSEA.

This clonotype was counted between two and nine times. V gene TRBV6-1 combines with J gene TRBJ2-1; tentatively, D is TRBD1 (5 bases). The CDR3 is made up of 18 amino acids. Trimming removed 5 bases from V and 10 bases from J, with 30 bases in between. CDR1 is MNHNS, CDR2 SASEGT, per germline. The chain's CDR3 is CASSRQQVMGPHKTEQFF. The CDR3 DNA reads TGTGCCAGCAGTCGCCAACAGGTGATGGGGCCCCACAAGACAGAGCAGTTCTTC.

V is TRBV7-9 and J is TRBJ2-3; 13 bases match TRBD2. The CDR3 is 15 residues long. J was trimmed by 7 bases and V by 3 bases; bases with no gene match: 4. CDR1 is SEHNR and CDR2 is FQNEAQ in the germline V gene (reference sequence). The CDR3, as DNA: TGTGCCAGCAGCTTCACCGGGACTAGCGGGAATACGCAGTATTTT. Protein: CASSFTGTSGNTQYF.

On this clonotype itself: Since a much larger clone is just one base distant, this may be a read error. The chain couples TRBV13 to TRBJ2-7, with D possibly matching TRBD2 (5 bases). The CDR3 spans 14 residues. CDR1 and CDR2 (germline): PRHDT, FYEKMQ (reference sequence). V lost 0 bases to trimming and J lost 2 bases, with 8 bases between them. The CDR3: CASSLGTTPYEQYF. The CDR3 DNA reads TGTGCCAGCAGCTTAGGGACTACACCCTACGAGCAGTACTTC.

This clonotype showed up many times. V usage is TRBV20-1 and J usage is TRBJ2-4; D may be TRBD1 or TRBD2 (5 bases each). CDR1 and CDR2 from the germline V gene are DFQATT and SNEGSKA (reference sequence). The germline V and J ends were trimmed by 0 bases and 0 bases, with 15 bases remaining between them. The length of the CDR3 is 17 residues. The CDR3 sequence: CSARDRQGGGAKNIQYF. CDR3 nucleotides: TGCAGTGCTAGAGATCGGCAGGGTGGAGGAGCCAAAAACATTCAGTACTTC.

This clonotype has more than one count but fewer than ten. V is TRBV12-3 or TRBV12-4 and J is TRBJ1-1, with no clear D. The CDR3 totals 12 residues. Trimming cost V 5 bases and J 3 bases, with 7 bases left between them. The CDR3 DNA follows: TGTGCCAGCAGTAGGCTGGACACTGAAGCTTTCTTT. This translates into CASSRLDTEAFF.

The V call is TRBV29-1, the J call TRBJ2-1, with D unresolved. CDR1 and CDR2 (germline): SQVTM, ANQGSEA. The CDR3 is 10 residues long. V was trimmed by 1 base and J by 10 bases, leaving 5 bases between them. The CDR3 sequence is CSVEAREQFF. CDR3 DNA: TGCAGCGTTGAAGCTCGGGAGCAGTTCTTC.

This clonotype was detected many times. The chain couples TRBV10-3 to TRBJ1-6, with D tentatively TRBD1 (5 bases). The CDR3 loop spans 14 amino acids. Germline values: CDR1 ENHRY, CDR2 SYGVKD. The V gene lost 2 bases and the J gene lost 10 bases, with 12 bases spanning the gap. CDR3 amino acids: CAISEVRGGSPLHF. CDR3 coding DNA: TGTGCCATCAGTGAGGTAAGGGGTGGATCACCCCTCCACTTT.

The rearrangement joins TRBV2 to TRBJ1-2, with D unresolved. Trimming removed 7 bases from V and 0 bases from J, with 12 bases in between. This CDR3 contains 14 residues. CDR1 is SNHLY, CDR2 FYNNEI, per germline. This chain's CDR3 is CASTRVGANYGYTF. As DNA, the CDR3 is TGTGCCAGCACTCGAGTTGGCGCTAACTATGGCTACACCTTC.

This clonotype was seen repeatedly, ten times or more. No DNA is shown, since the ends of the CDR3 on it are uncertain; the CDR3 is the one TCRdb lists. The chain recombines TRBV7-9 with TRBJ2-2; TRBD1 is the table's D call, not checked against the DNA. The CDR3 contains 15 residues when both ends are counted. Germline loops: CDR1 SEHNR, CDR2 FQNEAQ (reference sequence). CDR3 protein: CASSLPGRRPGSCFF.

This clonotype was observed once. The rearrangement joins TRBV27 to TRBJ2-1; 12 bases fit TRBD2. CDR1 and CDR2 (germline): MNHEY, SMNVEV (reference sequence). This CDR3 has 18 amino acids. With V trimmed by 6 bases and J by 0 bases, 9 bases remained unmatched. The CDR3: CASRRLAGDFSSYNEQFF. The CDR3 region has the DNA TGTGCCAGCAGGCGACTAGCGGGGGACTTCAGCTCCTACAATGAGCAGTTCTTC.

At least ten counts were recorded for this clonotype. The V call is TRBV12-3 or TRBV12-4, the J call TRBJ1-2, with 12 bases aligning to TRBD1. CDR3 size: 13 residues. The J segment lost 6 bases and the V segment lost 7 bases, leaving 3 bases of the junction unmatched. The CDR3, as DNA: TGTGCCAGCATTGGGACAGGGGGCCATGGCTACACCTTC. Protein: CASIGTGGHGYTF.